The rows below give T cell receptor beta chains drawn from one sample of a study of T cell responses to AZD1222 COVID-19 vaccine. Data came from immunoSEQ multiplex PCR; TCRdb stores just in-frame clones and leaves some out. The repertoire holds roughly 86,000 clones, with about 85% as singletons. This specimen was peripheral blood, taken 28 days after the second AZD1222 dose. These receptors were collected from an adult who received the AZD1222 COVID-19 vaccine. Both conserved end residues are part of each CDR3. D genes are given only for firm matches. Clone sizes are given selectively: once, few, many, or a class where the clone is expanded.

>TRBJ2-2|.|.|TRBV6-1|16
TGTGCCAGCAGTGGATGGGGACAACTTAACACCGGGGAGCTGTTTTTT
CASSGWGQLNTGELFF
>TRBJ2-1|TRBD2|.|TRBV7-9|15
TGTGCCAGCAGCTCCGGACTAGGAACCTACAATGAGCAGTTCTTC
CASSSGLGTYNEQFF
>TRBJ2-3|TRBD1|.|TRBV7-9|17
TGTGCCAGCAGCTTAGGGCGACAGGGTACTAGCACAGATACGCAGTATTTT
CASSLGRQGTSTDTQYF
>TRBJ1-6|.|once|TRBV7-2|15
TGTGCCAGCAGTGGGACGGCGACAGGTAGTTCACCCCTCCACTTT
CASSGTATGSSPLHF
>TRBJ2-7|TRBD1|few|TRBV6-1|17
TGTGCCAGCAGTGGACGGACAGGGGGGCGACGTTCCTACGAGCAGTACTTC
CASSGRTGGRRSYEQYF
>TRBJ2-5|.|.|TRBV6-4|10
TGTGCCAGCAAGTCAGAGACCCAGTACTTC
CASKSETQYF
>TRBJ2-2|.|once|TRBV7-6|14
TGTGCCAGCAGCGAAACGGCGGTCACCGGGGAGCTGTTTTTT
CASSETAVTGELFF
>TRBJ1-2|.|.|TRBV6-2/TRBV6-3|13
TGTGCCAGCAGTTCGGGCTCCTCCTATGGCTACACCTTC
CASSSGSSYGYTF
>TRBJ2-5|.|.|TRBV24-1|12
TGTGCCACCAGTGATGAGGGAGAGACCCAGTACTTC
CATSDEGETQYF
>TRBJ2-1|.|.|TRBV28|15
TGTGCCAGCAGTTTATCTGGCGGGGCCCACAATGAGCAGTTCTTC
CASSLSGGAHNEQFF
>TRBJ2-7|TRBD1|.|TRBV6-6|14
TGTGCCAGCAATTCCGAGGGGGCAGTCTACGAGCAGTACTTC
CASNSEGAVYEQYF
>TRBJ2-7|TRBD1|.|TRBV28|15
TGTGCCAGCAGTTTACCGGGACAGGGAGTATACGAGCAGTACTTC
CASSLPGQGVYEQYF
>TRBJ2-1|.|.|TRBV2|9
TGTGCCAGCAGTGAAGGGCCGTTCTTC
CASSEGPFF
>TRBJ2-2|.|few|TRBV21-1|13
TGTGCCAGCAGCAAGGACCGCACCGGGGAGCTGTTTTTT
CASSKDRTGELFF
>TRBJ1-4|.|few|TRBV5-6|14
TGTGCCAGCAGCCGGACTGCATTTAATGAAAAACTGTTTTTT
CASSRTAFNEKLFF
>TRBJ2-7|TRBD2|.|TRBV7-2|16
TGTGCCAGCAGCCCCGGACTAGCGTCTAGCTCCTACGAGCAGTACTTC
CASSPGLASSSYEQYF
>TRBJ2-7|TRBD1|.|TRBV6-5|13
TGTGCCAGCAGGACAGGGCGCTCCTACGAGCAGTACTTC
CASRTGRSYEQYF
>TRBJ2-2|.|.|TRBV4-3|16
TGCGCCAGCAGCCAAGGCGGGGGCGCGAACACCGGGGAGCTGTTTTTT
CASSQGGGANTGELFF
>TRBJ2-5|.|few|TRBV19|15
TGTGCCAGTAGTATAGGTGACAGTCCCCAAGAGACCCAGTACTTC
CASSIGDSPQETQYF
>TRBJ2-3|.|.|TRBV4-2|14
TGTGCCAGCAGCCAGCGGAGGGGCACAGATACGCAGTATTTT
CASSQRRGTDTQYF
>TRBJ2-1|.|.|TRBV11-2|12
TGTGCCAGCAGCCCGTCCTACAATGAGCAGTTCTTC
CASSPSYNEQFF
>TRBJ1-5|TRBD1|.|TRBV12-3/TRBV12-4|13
TGTGCCAGCAGTTTCCAGGGGGCTCGGCCCCAGCATTTT
CASSFQGARPQHF
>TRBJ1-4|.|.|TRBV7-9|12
TGTGCCAGCAGCCTCCATAGCGAAAAACTGTTTTTT
CASSLHSEKLFF
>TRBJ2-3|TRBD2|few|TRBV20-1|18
TGCAGTGCTAGTAAGCTCTTGGGAACTAGCGGGAGAGCAGATACGCAGTATTTT
CSASKLLGTSGRADTQYF
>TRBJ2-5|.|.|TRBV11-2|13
TGTGCCAGCAGCTTAGGCCACCAAGAGACCCAGTACTTC
CASSLGHQETQYF
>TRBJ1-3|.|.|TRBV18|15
TGTGCCAGCTCACCCCCGCCGGGCTACGGAAACACCATATATTTT
CASSPPPGYGNTIYF
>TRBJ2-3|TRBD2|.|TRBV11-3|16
TGTGCCAGCAGCTTCGACCGGGGGGGCGGCACAGATACGCAGTATTTT
CASSFDRGGGTDTQYF
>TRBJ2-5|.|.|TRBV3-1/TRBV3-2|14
TGTGCCAGCAGCCAAGGGCCGGGGCAAGAGACCCAGTACTTC
CASSQGPGQETQYF